This TCR beta chain stems from a study of blood T cells in healthy people across ages. Findings and caveats of the study: Naive and antigen-experienced cells were not separated, limiting conclusive comparison. Across samples, TCR beta diversity tracked strongly with naive T cell percentage.

The second PCR ran about 6 to 12 cycles with a sample-barcoded 5' primer and J-beta primers. TCRdb analysed the 5' RACE reads with MiXCR anew, one entry per CDR3 protein. The repertoire holds 450,000 to 650,000 distinct CDR3 sequences, with approximately 25% as singletons. This clonotype has just one count. Its antigen remains unknown. This CDR3 has 16 residues. The V end lost 8 bases, the J end lost 1 base, and 17 bases lay between the germline ends. CDR1 SGHTA and CDR2 FQGNSA come from the germline V gene. The sample was also linked to a second study, of T cells of mothers and their children.

What was sequenced was blood. V gene TRBV7-2 combines with J gene TRBJ2-2; a possible D gene is TRBD2 (5 bases). This receptor was identified in a boy aged 5-17 years in good health. DNA for the CDR3: TGTGCCAGCGGCTCGGTCGGACTGAGGAACACCGGGGAGCTGTTTTTT. It is translated as CASGSVGLRNTGELFF.